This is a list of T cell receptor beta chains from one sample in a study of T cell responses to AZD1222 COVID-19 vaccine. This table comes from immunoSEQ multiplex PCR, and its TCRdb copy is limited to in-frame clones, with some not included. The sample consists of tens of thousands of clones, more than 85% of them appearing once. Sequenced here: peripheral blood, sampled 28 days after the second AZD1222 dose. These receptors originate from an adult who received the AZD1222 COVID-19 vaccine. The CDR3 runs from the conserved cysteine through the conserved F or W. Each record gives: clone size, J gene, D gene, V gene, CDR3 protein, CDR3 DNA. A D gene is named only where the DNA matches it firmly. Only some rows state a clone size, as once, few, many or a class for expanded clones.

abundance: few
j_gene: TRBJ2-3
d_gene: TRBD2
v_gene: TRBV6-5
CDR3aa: CASSRLAASTDTQYF
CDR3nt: TGTGCCAGCAGCCGACTAGCGGCTAGCACAGATACGCAGTATTTT

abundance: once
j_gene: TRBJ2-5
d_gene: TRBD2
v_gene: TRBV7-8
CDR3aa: CASSLRLAGASETQYF
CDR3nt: TGTGCCAGCAGCTTACGGCTAGCGGGGGCCAGTGAGACCCAGTACTTC

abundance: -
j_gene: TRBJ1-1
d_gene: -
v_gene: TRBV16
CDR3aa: CASSQLTIAAFF
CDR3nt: TGTGCCAGCAGCCAATTAACCATAGCCGCTTTCTTT

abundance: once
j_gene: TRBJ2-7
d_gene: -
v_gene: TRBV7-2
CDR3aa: CASSPSVGSYEQYF
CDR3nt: TGTGCCAGCAGCCCCTCAGTCGGGTCCTACGAGCAGTACTTC

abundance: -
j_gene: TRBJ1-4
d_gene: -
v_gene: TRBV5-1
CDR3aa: CASSLAGTASNEKLFF
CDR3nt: TGCGCCAGCAGCTTGGCCGGAACCGCGTCTAATGAAAAACTGTTTTTT

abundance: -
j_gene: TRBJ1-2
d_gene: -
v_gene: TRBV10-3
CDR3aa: CAISGTADYGYTF
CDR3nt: TGTGCCATCAGTGGGACAGCGGACTATGGCTACACCTTC

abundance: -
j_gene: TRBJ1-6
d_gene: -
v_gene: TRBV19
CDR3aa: CASDDSGRGSPLHF
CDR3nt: TGTGCCAGTGACGACAGTGGTAGAGGCTCACCCCTCCACTTT

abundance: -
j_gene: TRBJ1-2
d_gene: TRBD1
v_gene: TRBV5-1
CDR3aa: CASSLGGQGTRGYTF
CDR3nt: TGCGCCAGCAGCTTGGGGGGACAGGGGACTCGAGGCTACACCTTC

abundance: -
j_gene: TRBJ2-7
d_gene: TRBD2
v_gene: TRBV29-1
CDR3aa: CSVDSGSGYEQYF
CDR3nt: TGCAGCGTCGATAGCGGGAGTGGTTACGAGCAGTACTTC

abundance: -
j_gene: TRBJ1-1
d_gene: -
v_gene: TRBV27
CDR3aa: CASTPGPLHMNTEAFF
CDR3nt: TGTGCCAGCACCCCGGGTCCTCTTCACATGAACACTGAAGCTTTCTTT